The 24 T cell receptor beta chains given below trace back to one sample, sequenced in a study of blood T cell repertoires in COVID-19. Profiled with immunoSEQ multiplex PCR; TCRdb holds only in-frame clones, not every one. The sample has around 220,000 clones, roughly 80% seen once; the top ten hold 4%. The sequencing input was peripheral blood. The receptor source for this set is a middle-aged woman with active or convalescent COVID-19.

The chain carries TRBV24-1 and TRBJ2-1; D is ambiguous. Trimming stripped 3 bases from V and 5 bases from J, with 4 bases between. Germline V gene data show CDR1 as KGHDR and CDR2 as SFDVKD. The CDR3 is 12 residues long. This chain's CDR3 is CATSDLDNEQFF. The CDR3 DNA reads TGTGCCACCAGTGATCTCGACAATGAGCAGTTCTTC.

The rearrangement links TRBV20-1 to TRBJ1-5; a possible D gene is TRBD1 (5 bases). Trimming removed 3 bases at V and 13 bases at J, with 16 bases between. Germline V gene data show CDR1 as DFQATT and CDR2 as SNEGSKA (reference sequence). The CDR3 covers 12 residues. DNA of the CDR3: TGCAGTGCTAGTAGCGACGACAGCCAACAGCATTTT. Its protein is CSASSDDSQQHF.

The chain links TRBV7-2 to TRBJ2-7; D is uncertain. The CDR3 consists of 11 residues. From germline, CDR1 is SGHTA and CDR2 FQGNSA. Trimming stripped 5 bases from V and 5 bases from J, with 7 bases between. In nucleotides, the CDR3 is TGTGCCAGCAGCCTCGTCCACGAGCAGTACTTC. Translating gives CASSLVHEQYF. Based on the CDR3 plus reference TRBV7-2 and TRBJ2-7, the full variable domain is GAGVSQSPSNKVTEKGKDVELRCDPISGHTALYWYRQSLGQGLEFLIYFQGNSAPDKSGLPSDRFSAERTGGSVSTLTIQRTQQEDSAVYLCASSLVHEQYFGPGTRLTVT.

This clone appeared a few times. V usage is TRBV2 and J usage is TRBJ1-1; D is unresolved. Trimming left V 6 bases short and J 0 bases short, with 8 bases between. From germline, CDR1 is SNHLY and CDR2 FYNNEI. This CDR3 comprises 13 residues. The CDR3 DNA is TGTGCCAGCAGCCAGAATTTGAACACTGAAGCTTTCTTT. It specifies CASSQNLNTEAFF.

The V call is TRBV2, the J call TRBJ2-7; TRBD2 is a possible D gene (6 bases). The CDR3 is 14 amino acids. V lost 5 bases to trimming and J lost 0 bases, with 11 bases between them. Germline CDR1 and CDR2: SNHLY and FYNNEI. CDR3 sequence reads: CASSPTGVSYEQYF. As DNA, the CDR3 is TGTGCCAGCAGTCCGACGGGGGTCTCCTACGAGCAGTACTTC.

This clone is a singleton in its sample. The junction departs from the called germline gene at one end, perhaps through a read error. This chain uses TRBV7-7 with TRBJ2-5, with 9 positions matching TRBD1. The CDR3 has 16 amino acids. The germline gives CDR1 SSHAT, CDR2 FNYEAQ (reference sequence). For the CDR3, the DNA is TGTGCTAGCAGCCCCGGGACAGGGTCCCGCCAAGAGACCCAGTACTTC. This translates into CASSPGTGSRQETQYF.

The CDR3 DNA follows: TGTGCCAGCACTCCAGGGAACTATGGCTACACCTTC. Its translation: CASTPGNYGYTF. The chain carries TRBV28 and TRBJ1-2; D perhaps matches TRBD1 (5 bases). The CDR3 length is 12 residues. With 7 bases removed from V and 2 bases from J, the gap between germline ends came to 8 bases. The germline CDR1 and CDR2 sequences are MDHEN and SYDVKM.

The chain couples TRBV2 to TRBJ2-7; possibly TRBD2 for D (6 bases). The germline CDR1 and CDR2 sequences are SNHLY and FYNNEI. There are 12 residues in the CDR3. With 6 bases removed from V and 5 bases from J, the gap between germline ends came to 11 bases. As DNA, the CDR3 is TGTGCCAGCAGAGGAGGGGTCGACGAGCAGTACTTC. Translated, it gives CASRGGVDEQYF.

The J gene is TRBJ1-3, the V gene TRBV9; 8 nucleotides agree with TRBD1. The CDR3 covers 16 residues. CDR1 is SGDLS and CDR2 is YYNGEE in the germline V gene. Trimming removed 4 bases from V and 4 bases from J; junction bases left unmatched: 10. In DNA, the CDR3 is TGTGCCAGCAGCACTCGACAGGGGTGGGGCGGAAACACCATATATTTT. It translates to CASSTRQGWGGNTIYF.

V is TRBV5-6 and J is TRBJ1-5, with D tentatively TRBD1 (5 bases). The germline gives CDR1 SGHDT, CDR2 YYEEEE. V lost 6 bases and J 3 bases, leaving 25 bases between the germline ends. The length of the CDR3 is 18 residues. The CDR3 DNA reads TGTGCCAGCAACACTTGGGAGGGGTCCGCGGGCCTCAATCAGCCCCAGCATTTT. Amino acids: CASNTWEGSAGLNQPQHF.

The CDR3: CASSLEYAQGFTDTQYF. The CDR3 coding sequence is TGTGCCAGCAGCTTGGAGTACGCACAGGGGTTCACAGATACGCAGTATTTT. The V call is TRBV5-6, the J call TRBJ2-3; 7 nucleotides match TRBD1. Germline values: CDR1 SGHDT, CDR2 YYEEEE. The CDR3 is 17 amino acids. V trimming: 0 bases; J trimming: 2 bases; junction bases outside the gene matches: 9.

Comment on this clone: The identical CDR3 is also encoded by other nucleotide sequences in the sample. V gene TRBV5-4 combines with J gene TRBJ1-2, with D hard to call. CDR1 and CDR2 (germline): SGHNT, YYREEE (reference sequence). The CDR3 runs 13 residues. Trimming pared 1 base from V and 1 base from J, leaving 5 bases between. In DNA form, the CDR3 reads TGTGCCAGCAGCTTGATCGGTAACTATGGCTACACCTTC. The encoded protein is CASSLIGNYGYTF.

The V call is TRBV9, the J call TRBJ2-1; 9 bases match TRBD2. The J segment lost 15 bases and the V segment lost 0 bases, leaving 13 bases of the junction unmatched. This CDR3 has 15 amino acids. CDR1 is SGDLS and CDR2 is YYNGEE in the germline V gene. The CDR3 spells CASSVGGTSPQPAFF. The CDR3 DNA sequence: TGTGCCAGCAGCGTAGGGGGGACTAGCCCTCAGCCGGCGTTCTTC.

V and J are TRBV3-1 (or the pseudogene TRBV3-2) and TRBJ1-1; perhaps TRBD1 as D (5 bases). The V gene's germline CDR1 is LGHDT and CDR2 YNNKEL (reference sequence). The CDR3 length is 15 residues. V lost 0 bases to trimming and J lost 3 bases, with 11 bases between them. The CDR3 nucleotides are TGTGCCAGCAGCCAAGATCTGGGCAGGGACACTGAAGCTTTCTTT. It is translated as CASSQDLGRDTEAFF.

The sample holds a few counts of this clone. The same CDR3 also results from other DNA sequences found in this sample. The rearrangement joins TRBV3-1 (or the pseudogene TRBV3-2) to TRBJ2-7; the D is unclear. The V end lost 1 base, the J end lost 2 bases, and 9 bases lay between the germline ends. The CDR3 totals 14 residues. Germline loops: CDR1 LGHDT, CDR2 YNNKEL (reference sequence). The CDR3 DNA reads TGTGCCAGCAGCCAAGGTGGCGGTGCCTACGAGCAGTACGTC. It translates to CASSQGGGAYEQYV.

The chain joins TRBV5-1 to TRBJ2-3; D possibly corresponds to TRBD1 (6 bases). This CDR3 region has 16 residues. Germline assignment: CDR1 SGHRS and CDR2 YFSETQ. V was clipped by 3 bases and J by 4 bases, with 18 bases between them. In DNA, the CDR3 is TGCGCCAGCAGCTGGGGGCAGGGTTTGGGTGCAGATACGCAGTATTTT. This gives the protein CASSWGQGLGADTQYF. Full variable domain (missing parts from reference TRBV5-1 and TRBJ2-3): KAGVTQTPRYLIKTRGQQVTLSCSPISGHRSVSWYQQTPGQGLQFLFEYFSETQRNKGNFPGRFSGRQFSNSRSEMNVSTLELGDSALYLCASSWGQGLGADTQYFGPGTRLTVL.

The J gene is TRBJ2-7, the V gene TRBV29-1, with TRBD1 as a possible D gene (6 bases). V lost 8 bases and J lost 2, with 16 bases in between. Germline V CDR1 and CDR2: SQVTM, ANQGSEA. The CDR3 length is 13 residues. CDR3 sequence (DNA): TGCAGCTCATCAGGGGCCCTCCCCTACGAGCAGTACTTC. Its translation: CSSSGALPYEQYF.

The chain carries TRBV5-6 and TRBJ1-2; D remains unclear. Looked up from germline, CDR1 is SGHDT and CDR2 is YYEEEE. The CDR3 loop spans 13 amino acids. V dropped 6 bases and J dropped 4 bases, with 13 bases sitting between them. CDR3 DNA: TGTGCCAGCACCTTACGGGGAGTCTATGGCTACACCTTC. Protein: CASTLRGVYGYTF. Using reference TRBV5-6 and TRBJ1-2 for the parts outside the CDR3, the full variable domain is DAGVTQSPTHLIKTRGQQVTLRCSPKSGHDTVSWYQQALGQGPQFIFQYYEEEERQRGNFPDRFSGHQFPNYSSELNVNALLLGDSALYLCASTLRGVYGYTFGSGTRLTVV.

The CDR3, as DNA: TGTGCCAGCAGTCTCCGGACAGGGGAATGGGTCACCTTC. The encoded protein is CASSLRTGEWVTF. The chain links TRBV12-3 or TRBV12-4 to TRBJ1-2; 9 bases are shared with TRBD1. This CDR3 spans 13 amino acids. The junction had 11 bases not matched to a gene; V was cut back by 5 bases and J by 13 bases.

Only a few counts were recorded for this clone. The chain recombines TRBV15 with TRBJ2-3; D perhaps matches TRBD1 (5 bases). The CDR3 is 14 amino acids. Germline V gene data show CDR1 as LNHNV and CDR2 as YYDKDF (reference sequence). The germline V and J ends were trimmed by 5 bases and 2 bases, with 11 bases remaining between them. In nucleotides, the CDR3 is TGTGCCACCAGCTGGACACAAAACACAGATACGCAGTATTTT. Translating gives CATSWTQNTDTQYF.

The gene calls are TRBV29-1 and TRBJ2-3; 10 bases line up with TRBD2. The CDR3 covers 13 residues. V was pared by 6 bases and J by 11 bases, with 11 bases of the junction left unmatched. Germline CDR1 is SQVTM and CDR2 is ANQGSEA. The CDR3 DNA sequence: TGCAGCGTCGCAGCGGGGGGGCCGATTATGCAGTATTTT. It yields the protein CSVAAGGPIMQYF.

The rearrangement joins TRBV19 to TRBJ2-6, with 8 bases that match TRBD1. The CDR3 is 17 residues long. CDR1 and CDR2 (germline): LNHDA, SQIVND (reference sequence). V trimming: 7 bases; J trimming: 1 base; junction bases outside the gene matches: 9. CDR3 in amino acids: CASTSDRVGSGANVLTF. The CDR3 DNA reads TGTGCCAGTACCTCGGACAGGGTTGGGTCTGGGGCCAACGTCCTGACTTTC.

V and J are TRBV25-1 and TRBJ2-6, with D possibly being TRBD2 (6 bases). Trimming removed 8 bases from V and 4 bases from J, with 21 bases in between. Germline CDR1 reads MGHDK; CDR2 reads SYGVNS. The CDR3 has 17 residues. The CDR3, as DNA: TGTGCCAGCCTAGCAGGAGGGAGTTTGGGCGGGGCCAACGTCCTGACTTTC. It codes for CASLAGGSLGGANVLTF.

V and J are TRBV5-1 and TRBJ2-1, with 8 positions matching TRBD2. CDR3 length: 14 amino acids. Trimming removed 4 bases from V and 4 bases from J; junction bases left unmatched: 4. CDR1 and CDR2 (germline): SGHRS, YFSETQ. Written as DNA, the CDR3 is TGCGCCAGCAGCACGAGCGGGGGTTACAATGAGCAGTTCTTC. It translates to CASSTSGGYNEQFF. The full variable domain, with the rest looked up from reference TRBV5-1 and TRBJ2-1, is KAGVTQTPRYLIKTRGQQVTLSCSPISGHRSVSWYQQTPGQGLQFLFEYFSETQRNKGNFPGRFSGRQFSNSRSEMNVSTLELGDSALYLCASSTSGGYNEQFFGPGTRLTVL.